The source of this TCR beta chain is a study of blood T cell repertoires in COVID-19. Study details: Samples taken during acute and convalescent COVID-19 were collected in the United States, Italy and Spain. In each case, the material was cDNA or gDNA derived from T cells, B-cell-depleted T cells, or PBMCs.

TCRdb keeps only in-frame clones here, not all; method: immunoSEQ multiplex PCR. In the table there are about 150,000 clones, roughly 80% of which are singletons. The J segment lost 8 bases and the V segment lost 7 bases, leaving 4 bases of the junction unmatched. CDR3 length: 13 amino acids. The germline V gene encodes CDR1 KGHDR and CDR2 SFDVKD. The V gene is TRBV24-1, the J gene TRBJ1-4, with TRBD1 matching over 9 bases. This clonotype was obtained from a woman aged 60-75 years with acute or convalescent COVID-19. The sequenced sample consisted of peripheral blood. The DNA for the CDR3 is TGTGCCACCAGGACAGGGGGTGGCGAAAAACTGTTTTTT. Residues: CATRTGGGEKLFF.